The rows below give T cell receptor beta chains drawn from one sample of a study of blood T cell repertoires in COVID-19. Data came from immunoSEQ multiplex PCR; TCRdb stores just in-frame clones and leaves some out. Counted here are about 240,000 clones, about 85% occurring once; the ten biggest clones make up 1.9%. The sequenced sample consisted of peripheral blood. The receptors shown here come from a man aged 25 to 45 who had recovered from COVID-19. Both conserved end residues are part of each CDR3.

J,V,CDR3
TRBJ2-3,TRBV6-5,CASSFLSGGAGDTQYF
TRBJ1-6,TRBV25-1,CASRLTGQGNLPLHF
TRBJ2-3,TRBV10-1,CASSEGQGTQYF
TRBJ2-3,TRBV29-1,CSVEDSPSSVDTQYF
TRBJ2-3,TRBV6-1,CASSVRGGAQTDTQYF
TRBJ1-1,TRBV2,CASRPGGEAFF
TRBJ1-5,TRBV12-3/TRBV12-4,CASSLRDSQPQHF
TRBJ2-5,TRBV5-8,CASSPEQGAGTQYF
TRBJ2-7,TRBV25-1,CASSEFRESYEQYF
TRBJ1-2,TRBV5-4,CASSRDREKNYGYTF